Presented here are 32 T cell receptor beta chains from one specimen sequenced in a study of Ad26.COV2.S vaccination and SARS-CoV-2 variants. The repertoire was sequenced with immunoSEQ multiplex PCR; TCRdb's copy has only in-frame clones and lacks some. The table shows about 350,000 clones, with about 87% occurring only once. Indicated treatment: around 19 received Ad26.COV2.S at low or high dose, single or two shots; about 5 received placebo; per-sample allocation not given. Sampling was performed 63 days after the first vaccine or placebo injection. Sequenced material: peripheral blood, taken in a trial of Ad26.COV2.S vaccine versus placebo. Receptors originate from a person between 18 and 65 years old who received the Ad26.COV2.S COVID-19 vaccine or a placebo.

The J gene is TRBJ1-2, the V gene TRBV20-1, with D uncertain. The CDR3 has 10 residues. Per the germline V gene, CDR1 is DFQATT and CDR2 is SNEGSKA (reference sequence). V lost 0 bases and J lost 8, with 4 bases in between. The CDR3: CSARDKGYTF. DNA for the CDR3: TGCAGTGCTAGAGATAAAGGCTACACCTTC.

V usage is TRBV19 and J usage is TRBJ2-6; D perhaps matches TRBD2 (6 bases). V lost 7 bases and J 4 bases, leaving 17 bases between the germline ends. Germline-derived CDR1 and CDR2 are LNHDA and SQIVND (reference sequence). The CDR3 consists of 16 residues. The CDR3 loop reads CASIKRREVGANVLTF. The CDR3 region has the DNA TGTGCCAGTATTAAGAGGAGGGAAGTGGGGGCCAACGTCCTGACTTTC.

The chain is built from TRBV6-5 and TRBJ2-1, with 7 bases lining up with TRBD2. The junction had 2 bases not matched to a gene; V was cut back by 0 bases and J by 3 bases. The germline CDR1 and CDR2 sequences are MNHEY and SVGAGI. The CDR3 has 15 amino acids. The CDR3 is CASSYSRDYYNEQFF. The CDR3 nucleotides are TGTGCCAGCAGTTACTCGCGGGACTACTACAATGAGCAGTTCTTC.

This rearrangement joins TRBV27 to TRBJ1-5; D is unresolved. Looked up from germline, CDR1 is MNHEY and CDR2 is SMNVEV (reference sequence). This CDR3 region has 13 residues. Trimming removed 2 bases from V and 4 bases from J, with 6 bases in between. The DNA of the CDR3 is TGTGCCAGCAGTTTAGGGCTTAATCAGCCCCAGCATTTT. As protein: CASSLGLNQPQHF.

The rearrangement uses TRBV2 and TRBJ1-5; D remains ambiguous. With 2 bases removed from V and 5 bases from J, the gap between germline ends came to 13 bases. The length of the CDR3 is 15 residues. Germline assignment: CDR1 SNHLY and CDR2 FYNNEI. CDR3 sequence reads: CASSEPTTIYQPQHF. The CDR3 DNA sequence: TGTGCCAGCAGTGAACCCACCACTATCTATCAGCCCCAGCATTTT.

This CDR3 reads CASSVGPPPDTQYF. CDR3 DNA sequence: TGTGCCAGCAGCGTAGGCCCCCCACCAGATACGCAGTATTTT. This chain uses TRBV9 with TRBJ2-3; no definite D call. Trimming left V 0 bases short and J 4 bases short, with 9 bases between. The CDR3 is 14 residues long. Germline V CDR1 and CDR2: SGDLS, YYNGEE. Looking up the rest from reference TRBV9 and TRBJ2-3 gives the full variable domain: DSGVTQTPKHLITATGQRVTLRCSPRSGDLSVYWYQQSLDQGLQFLIQYYNGEERAKGNILERFSAQQFPDLHSELNLSSLELGDSALYFCASSVGPPPDTQYFGPGTRLTVL.

The chain uses TRBV11-2 and TRBJ2-7; D may be TRBD1 or TRBD2 (5 bases each). The CDR3 spans 12 residues. The germline gives CDR1 SGHAT, CDR2 FQNNGV. V dropped 5 bases and J dropped 6 bases, with 11 bases sitting between them. CDR3 in DNA: TGTGCCAGCAGCACAAGTGGGGGCGAGCAGTACTTC. Encoded protein: CASSTSGGEQYF. Using reference TRBV11-2 and TRBJ2-7 for the parts outside the CDR3, the full variable domain is EAGVAQSPRYKIIEKRQSVAFWCNPISGHATLYWYQQILGQGPKLLIQFQNNGVVDDSQLPKDRFSAERLKGVDSTLKIQPAKLEDSAVYLCASSTSGGEQYFGPGTRLTVT.

The rearrangement links TRBV6-5 to TRBJ2-7; D gene ambiguous. CDR1 is MNHEY, CDR2 SVGAGI, per germline. This CDR3 is 13 amino acids long. Trimming stripped 4 bases from V and 3 bases from J, with 10 bases between. The DNA for the CDR3 is TGTGCCAGCAGTTCCCGGACCGTCTACGAGCAGTACTTC. Residues: CASSSRTVYEQYF.

The chain recombines TRBV19 with TRBJ1-2; D is perhaps TRBD1 (5 bases). The CDR3 spans 15 residues. Germline V CDR1 and CDR2: LNHDA, SQIVND (reference sequence). With 4 bases removed from V and 4 bases from J, the gap between germline ends came to 16 bases. The CDR3 DNA is TGTGCCAGTAGTACCTCCCCCGGGGCTGCCTATGGCTACACCTTC. Its protein product is CASSTSPGAAYGYTF.

The CDR3 reads CASDPSGGSSYNEQFF. CDR3 DNA: TGTGCCAGCGACCCTAGTGGGGGGAGTTCATACAATGAGCAGTTCTTC. This chain uses TRBV6-6 with TRBJ2-1, with a tentative D call TRBD2 (6 bases). Germline lookup yields CDR1 MNHNY and CDR2 SVGAGI (reference sequence). V was clipped by 8 bases and J by 4 bases, with 21 bases between them. The length of the CDR3 is 16 residues.

The chain joins TRBV5-5 to TRBJ1-4; no clear D gene. The CDR3 totals 12 residues. CDR1 and CDR2 (germline): SGHKS, YYEKEE (reference sequence). V was cut by 4 bases and J by 7 bases, with 8 bases left in between. CDR3: CASSNLGEKLFF. The CDR3 DNA sequence: TGTGCCAGCAGCAATCTTGGTGAAAAACTGTTTTTT. Full variable domain (rest looked up from reference TRBV5-5 and TRBJ1-4): DAGVTQSPTHLIKTRGQQVTLRCSPISGHKSVSWYQQVLGQGPQFIFQYYEKEERGRGNFPDRFSARQFPNYSSELNVNALLLGDSALYLCASSNLGEKLFFGSGTQLSVL.

The J gene is TRBJ2-5, the V gene TRBV11-2, with D hard to call. Deletions cut 5 bases from V and 0 bases from J, with 7 bases between. Germline V CDR1 and CDR2: SGHAT, FQNNGV. The CDR3 totals 13 residues. CDR3 protein: CASSGEYQETQYF. For the CDR3, the DNA is TGTGCCAGCAGCGGCGAGTACCAAGAGACCCAGTACTTC.

The chain has TRBV4-3 and TRBJ2-1, with TRBD2 identical over 10 bases. CDR1 is LGHNA, CDR2 YSLEER, per germline. V trimming: 4 bases; J trimming: 2 bases; junction bases outside the gene matches: 2. This CDR3 has 15 amino acids. CDR3 DNA sequence: TGCGCCAGCAGCCCTAGCGGGGGTACCTACAATGAGCAGTTCTTC. It translates to CASSPSGGTYNEQFF.

The chain recombines TRBV20-1 with TRBJ1-4; D unresolved. The CDR3 has 11 amino acids. Germline loops: CDR1 DFQATT, CDR2 SNEGSKA (reference sequence). Trimming stripped 6 bases from V and 4 bases from J, with 6 bases between. The CDR3 protein is CSAIRNEKLFF. The CDR3 nucleotides are TGCAGTGCAATTCGTAATGAAAAACTGTTTTTT.

As concerns this clone: This sample includes further DNA sequences coding for the same CDR3. This chain joins TRBV5-1 and TRBJ1-4; D uncertain. The V end lost 0 bases, the J end lost 0 bases, and 6 bases lay between the germline ends. CDR1 and CDR2 from the germline V gene are SGHRS and YFSETQ. The CDR3 is 15 amino acids. The CDR3 bases are TGCGCCAGCAGCTTGGGGTCTACAACTAATGAAAAACTGTTTTTT. Translation gives CASSLGSTTNEKLFF.

The chain joins TRBV5-1 to TRBJ2-1, with 11 bases aligning to TRBD2. CDR3 length: 18 residues. The trim removed 2 bases at V and 2 bases at J, leaving 9 bases unmatched. Germline V lookup: CDR1 SGHRS, CDR2 YFSETQ. This CDR3 is CASSFQGSGRAPYNEQFF. Written as DNA, the CDR3 is TGCGCCAGCAGCTTTCAGGGTAGCGGGAGGGCCCCCTACAATGAGCAGTTCTTC.

The rearrangement joins TRBV6-5 to TRBJ2-7, with D possibly TRBD2 on 6 matching bases. Germline lookup yields CDR1 MNHEY and CDR2 SVGAGI. The germline V and J ends were trimmed by 6 bases and 6 bases, with 18 bases remaining between them. CDR3 size: 14 residues. CDR3 nucleotides: TGTGCCAGCAGCCCACTGGGCCCGGAGGGCGAGCAGTACTTC. Translating gives CASSPLGPEGEQYF.

The genes are TRBV7-9 and TRBJ1-5, with 8 positions matching TRBD1. The CDR3 runs 14 residues. V lost 4 bases, J lost 2 bases, and 1 base stayed unmatched. In germline, CDR1 is SEHNR, CDR2 FQNEAQ (reference sequence). As DNA, the CDR3 is TGTGCCAGCAGCTCGGGACAGGGCAATCAGCCCCAGCATTTT. It translates to CASSSGQGNQPQHF.

CDR3 DNA: TGTGCCAGTAGTGCCACAGGGTCGGGCCAGCCCCAGCATTTT. This translates into CASSATGSGQPQHF. This rearrangement joins TRBV19 to TRBJ1-5; possibly TRBD1 for D (6 bases). Per germline, CDR1 LNHDA and CDR2 SQIVND (reference sequence). CDR3 size: 14 residues. Trimming left V 5 bases short and J 7 bases short, with 15 bases between.

The rearrangement joins TRBV12-3 or TRBV12-4 to TRBJ1-5; D gene ambiguous. Trimming pared 6 bases from V and 5 bases from J, leaving 8 bases between. This CDR3 has 12 amino acids. CDR3 sequence: CASSTGDQPQHF. DNA for the CDR3: TGTGCCAGCAGCACCGGGGATCAGCCCCAGCATTTT.

This rearrangement joins TRBV10-2 to TRBJ2-7; D may correspond to TRBD1 or TRBD2 (5 bases each). From germline, CDR1 is WSHSY and CDR2 SAAADI. The CDR3 totals 12 residues. Trimming shortened V by 5 bases and J by 6 bases, and 11 bases separated the two germline ends. In nucleotides, the CDR3 is TGCGCCAGCAGTCCCGGGGCATCCGAGCAGTACTTC. It is translated as CASSPGASEQYF.

This chain joins TRBV5-4 and TRBJ2-7, with 8 bases identical to TRBD1. Germline-derived CDR1 and CDR2 are SGHNT and YYREEE (reference sequence). V gave up 3 bases and J gave up 5 bases; unmatched junction bases: 10. This CDR3 is built from 15 residues. The CDR3 loop is CASSSSDRVGHEQYF. CDR3 DNA: TGTGCCAGCAGCTCCTCGGACAGGGTTGGTCACGAGCAGTACTTC.

There are a few counts of this clone. This chain uses TRBV21-1 with TRBJ2-7; TRBD1 was called by the table and not checked on the DNA. TRBV21-1 counts as a pseudogene. The CDR3 is 13 amino acids. CDR3 nucleotides: TGTGCCGGAGGCCGACAGGGCCCCTACGAGCAGTACTTC. The encoded protein is CAGGRQGPYEQYF.

Only one count was recorded for this clone. The chain links TRBV5-4 to TRBJ1-2; the match to TRBD1 covers 7 bases. Germline CDR1 is SGHNT and CDR2 is YYREEE (reference sequence). The CDR3 consists of 13 residues. The trim removed 4 bases at V and 6 bases at J, leaving 6 bases unmatched. CDR3 region: CASSHDRENGYTF. CDR3 coding DNA: TGTGCCAGCAGCCATGACAGGGAGAATGGCTACACCTTC.

The CDR3 DNA reads TGCGCCAGCAGCTCAGGGGGCCTCTCCTACAATGAGCAGTTCTTC. Protein product: CASSSGGLSYNEQFF. This rearrangement joins TRBV5-1 to TRBJ2-1, with TRBD1 matching 8 bases. Germline lookup yields CDR1 SGHRS and CDR2 YFSETQ. The CDR3 sequence is 15 residues long. The V and J ends lost 3 bases and 0 bases, in that order; junction bases with no gene match: 2.

J is TRBJ2-5 and V is TRBV2; D remains unclear. Trimming cost V 3 bases and J 0 bases, with 11 bases left between them. Germline CDR1 is SNHLY and CDR2 is FYNNEI. The CDR3 is made up of 15 amino acids. The DNA of the CDR3 is TGTGCCAGCAGTGAGGATTGGTCTTACCAAGAGACCCAGTACTTC. It yields the protein CASSEDWSYQETQYF. Full variable domain (missing parts from reference TRBV2 and TRBJ2-5): EPEVTQTPSHQVTQMGQEVILRCVPISNHLYFYWYRQILGQKVEFLVSFYNNEISEKSEIFDDQFSVERPDGSNFTLKIRSTKLEDSAMYFCASSEDWSYQETQYFGPGTRLLVL.

This clone was counted a single time. Mismatch with germline at one junction end may stem from a read error. The chain links TRBV19 to TRBJ2-7; D could derive from TRBD1 or TRBD2 (5 bases each). The germline CDR1 and CDR2 sequences are LNHDA and SQIVND (reference sequence). The CDR3 is 13 residues long. In DNA, the CDR3 is TGTGCGAGTCGGGACCCCGGCTCCTCCGAGCAGTACTTC. Protein: CASRDPGSSEQYF.

There are a few counts of this clone. The chain is built from TRBV5-1 and TRBJ1-1, with 8 nucleotides matching TRBD1. Germline CDR1 is SGHRS and CDR2 is YFSETQ. This CDR3 is built from 14 residues. The junction had 9 bases not matched to a gene; V was cut back by 4 bases and J by 7 bases. Here the CDR3 DNA reads TGCGCCAGCAGCCAAGGGACAGGCCTTATTGAAGCTTTCTTT. This gives the protein CASSQGTGLIEAFF.

The rearrangement links TRBV5-4 to TRBJ2-1; D not certain. This CDR3 comprises 16 residues. The V and J ends lost 1 base and 0 bases respectively, with 11 bases between them. Per the germline V gene, CDR1 is SGHNT and CDR2 is YYREEE (reference sequence). The DNA for the CDR3 is TGTGCCAGCAGCTTGTTGAAGTTCGCCTCCTACAATGAGCAGTTCTTC. Encoded protein: CASSLLKFASYNEQFF.

This chain links TRBV6-2 or TRBV6-3 with TRBJ1-2; 11 nucleotides agree with TRBD1. The CDR3 runs to 16 residues. After removal of 5 bases from V and 7 bases from J, the junction contained 12 bases not matched to a gene. Germline V gives CDR1 MNHEY, CDR2 SVGEGT. CDR3 bases: TGTGCCAGCAGTCCGCTGCTAGGACAGGGGGCGCGTGGCTACACCTTC. This codes for CASSPLLGQGARGYTF.

The V gene is TRBV3-1 (or the pseudogene TRBV3-2), the J gene TRBJ2-7, with a possible D match to TRBD2 (6 bases). Trimming took off 1 base at V and 6 bases at J, with 10 bases between the two ends. CDR1 is LGHDT, CDR2 YNNKEL, per germline (reference sequence). This CDR3 has 13 residues. For the CDR3, the DNA is TGTGCCAGCAGCCAAGTGCGGCGGGGCGAGCAGTACTTC. Translation gives CASSQVRRGEQYF.

This sequence joins TRBV29-1 and TRBJ2-5; possibly TRBD2 for D (5 bases). V was trimmed by 4 bases and J by 5 bases, leaving 14 bases between them. Looked up from germline, CDR1 is SQVTM and CDR2 is ANQGSEA. This CDR3 is 13 amino acids long. CDR3 sequence: CSVVGLAGETQYF. CDR3 sequence (DNA): TGCAGCGTTGTAGGTCTAGCTGGCGAGACCCAGTACTTC.